The 8 T cell receptor beta chains presented below share a single source sample, sequenced in a study of beta chain features in type 1 diabetes. Notes on the study in general: Significant though moderate, a shortening of TCRB CDR3s appeared in all four CD4+ subsets of Type 1 diabetes patients.

These receptors' targets are unknown. The authors reverse transcribed all of the isolated RNA, so sequencing captured expressed TCRB transcripts. Only in-frame clones appear in the TCRdb table, and some are missing; sequencing was by immunoSEQ multiplex PCR. This table has 300,000 to 450,000 clones, over 8.5% appearing once. Source material: central memory CD4+ T cells from blood. The receptors derive from a man younger than 45 with type 1 diabetes.

The chain recombines TRBV7-7 with TRBJ2-5; D possibly uses TRBD1 or TRBD2 (5 bases each). Germline CDR1 reads SSHAT; CDR2 reads FNYEAQ (reference sequence). The CDR3 runs 13 residues. Trimming pared 4 bases from V and 4 bases from J, leaving 10 bases between. CDR3 protein: CASSSGPGETQYF. The CDR3 region has the DNA TGTGCCAGCAGCTCGGGACCGGGAGAGACCCAGTACTTC.

The chain recombines TRBV5-4 with TRBJ2-5; D is undetermined. The DNA matches TRBJ2-7 better at its end, which makes the J call doubtful. Germline CDR1 is SGHNT and CDR2 is YYREEE (reference sequence). The CDR3 is made up of 15 amino acids. The CDR3 here is CASSLGGTPAYEQYF. The CDR3 nucleotides read TGTGCCAGCAGCTTGGGTGGAACGCCAGCCTACGAGCAGTACTTC.

This clone was observed at least ten times. This rearrangement joins TRBV10-2 to TRBJ1-1, with D uncertain. The length of the CDR3 is 13 residues. Trimming pared 6 bases from V and 1 base from J, leaving 9 bases between. Germline V lookup: CDR1 WSHSY, CDR2 SAAADI. CDR3 nucleotides: TGCGCCAGCAGATTGACACCGAACACTGAAGCTTTCTTT. This encodes CASRLTPNTEAFF.

The chain links TRBV12-5 to TRBJ1-2, with a possible D match to TRBD1 (6 bases). V gave up 1 base and J gave up 8 bases, with 20 bases separating them. There are 16 residues in the CDR3. Germline lookup yields CDR1 LGHNT and CDR2 FRNRAP. The CDR3 DNA reads TGTGCTAGTGGTTTGGCCACGGCAACAGGGATCCGCGGCTACACCTTC. Encoded protein: CASGLATATGIRGYTF.

This clone was detected only a few times. The V call is TRBV5-1, the J call TRBJ2-3; 12 positions match TRBD1. This CDR3 has 17 residues. Trimming removed 4 bases from V and 6 bases from J; junction bases left unmatched: 12. The germline V gene encodes CDR1 SGHRS and CDR2 YFSETQ. The CDR3 protein is CASSALPGQGAEDTQYF. CDR3 in DNA: TGCGCCAGCAGCGCTCTTCCGGGACAGGGGGCTGAGGATACGCAGTATTTT.

The chain uses TRBV10-3 and TRBJ1-2; possible D gene TRBD1, 6 bases. The germline V gene encodes CDR1 ENHRY and CDR2 SYGVKD. CDR3 length: 16 residues. V lost 10 bases and J 8 bases, leaving 29 bases between the germline ends. The CDR3 nucleotides read TGTGCCAGCACCCGGGGTGAAACGGGGGGCTCGTGGGGCTACACCTTC. Amino acids: CASTRGETGGSWGYTF.

This clone was detected a few times. The chain is built from TRBV6-6 and TRBJ2-7; 8 bases line up with TRBD2. V lost 7 bases to trimming and J lost 2 bases; unmatched junction nucleotides: 10. Germline V gene sequence: CDR1 MNHNY, CDR2 SVGAGI (reference sequence). The CDR3 runs to 15 residues. This CDR3 reads CASTPPAGAPYEQYF. CDR3 nucleotides: TGTGCCAGCACCCCTCCAGCGGGAGCACCCTACGAGCAGTACTTC.

The chain employs TRBV7-8 and TRBJ2-7, with 8 bases matching TRBD1. CDR1 is SGHVS and CDR2 is FQNEAQ in the germline V gene. The CDR3 contains 13 residues. J gave up 5 bases and V 4 bases, and 4 bases lay outside the gene matches. For the CDR3, the DNA is TGTGCCAGCAGCTCCAGGACAGGGAACGAGCAGTACTTC. It encodes CASSSRTGNEQYF.